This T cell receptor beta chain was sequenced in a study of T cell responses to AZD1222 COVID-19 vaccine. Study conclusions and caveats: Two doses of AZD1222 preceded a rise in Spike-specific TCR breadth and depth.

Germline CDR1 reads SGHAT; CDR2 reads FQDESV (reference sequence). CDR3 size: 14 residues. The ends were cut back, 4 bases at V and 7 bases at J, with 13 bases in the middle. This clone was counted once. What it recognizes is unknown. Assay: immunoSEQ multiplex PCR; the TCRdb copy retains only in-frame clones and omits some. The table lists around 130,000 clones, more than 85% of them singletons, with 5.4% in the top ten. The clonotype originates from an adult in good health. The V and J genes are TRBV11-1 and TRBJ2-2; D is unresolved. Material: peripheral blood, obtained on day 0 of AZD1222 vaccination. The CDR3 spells CASSSDVSGGELFF. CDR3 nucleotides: TGTGCCAGCAGCTCGGACGTCTCGGGCGGGGAGCTGTTTTTT.